These T cell receptor beta chains were read from a single sample in a study of OX40 agonist ivuxolimab in advanced cancers. Profiled with immunoSEQ multiplex PCR; TCRdb holds only in-frame clones, not every one. The sample lists approximately 94,000 clones; more than 85% were seen once. Here the sequenced sample was CD4+ or CD8+ T cells sorted from blood, taken in a trial of the OX40 agonist ivuxolimab. These receptors were collected from an adult with an advanced solid tumor such as melanoma, head and neck, liver or kidney cancer. Each CDR3 is given without its conserved first and last residue.

J	V	CDR3
TRBJ2-3	TRBV7-9	ASSLRDTQY
TRBJ1-1	TRBV11-3	ASSAMPVPNTEAF
TRBJ2-2	TRBV7-9	ASGLRGGTGELF
TRBJ1-1	TRBV28	ASSFRQGLGAF
TRBJ1-4	TRBV9	ASSVGVATNEKLF
TRBJ1-2	TRBV7-9	ASSPVGGRPVYT
TRBJ2-1	TRBV7-3	ASSLRGGDYNEQF
TRBJ1-3	TRBV11-1	ASSRLGHEGDTIY
TRBJ1-5	TRBV6-6	ASSYSSRTQPQH
TRBJ2-1	TRBV5-8	ASSPQGTSGRYEQF
TRBJ2-1	TRBV11-3	ASSLDLTSEQF
TRBJ1-1	TRBV11-1	ASSLQGTEAF
TRBJ2-7	TRBV5-6	ASSLEPRGRSYEQY
TRBJ2-3	TRBV4-2	ASSQAPSGGQSTDTQY
TRBJ2-5	TRBV7-9	ASSAPPNGETQY
TRBJ2-3	TRBV7-2	ASSFLASGISTDTQY
TRBJ2-7	TRBV6-6	ASSYLVRPYEQY